This TCR beta chain appears in the sequencing data of a study of neoadjuvant anti-PD-1 for oral cavity cancer. Overall study: Patients mostly received three to four biweekly nivolumab doses at 3 mg/kg before surgery. Patients without progression got a fourth dose around day 43.

Clones were sequenced by immunoSEQ multiplex PCR, and TCRdb holds only the in-frame ones, with some missing. The sample has tens of thousands of clones, roughly 90% seen once. To note about this clone: Its antigen remains unknown.

Trimming at V came to 4 bases and at J to 5 bases, leaving 8 bases not matched to a gene. The CDR3 spans 15 residues. The germline gives CDR1 SGHDT, CDR2 YYEEEE. Study findings and constraints: Treg/Th17 ratio rose with pretreatment blood and fell with post-treatment tumor TCRbeta clonality.

Time point given: after neoadjuvant nivolumab, at surgical resection. This clonotype was sampled from a person aged 35-79 years with oral cavity squamous cell carcinoma. The chain combines TRBV5-6 with TRBJ1-5; 8 bases agree with TRBD1. The sample was PBMCs, taken after nivolumab (anti-PD-1) treatment. Here the CDR3 reads CASSLDRALDQPQHF. CDR3 sequence (DNA): TGTGCCAGCAGCCTGGACAGGGCTCTAGATCAGCCCCAGCATTTT.